These 24 T cell receptor beta chains were all obtained from the same sample, sequenced in a study of control samples from healthy donors and cancer patients. Sequencing was performed with immunoSEQ multiplex PCR; in TCRdb, only in-frame clones are kept and a portion is missing. The table lists 45,000 to 60,000 clones, roughly 87% of them singletons. Input material: PBMCs. The receptors originated from a man between 60 and 70 years old with head and neck cancer.

V and J are TRBV5-1 and TRBJ1-1; D ambiguous. CDR3 length: 13 amino acids. V was cut by 0 bases and J by 5 bases, with 8 bases left in between. In germline, CDR1 is SGHRS, CDR2 YFSETQ. CDR3 in DNA: TGCGCCAGCAGCTTGGACAGACCGACTGAAGCTTTCTTT. This sequence encodes CASSLDRPTEAFF.

V usage is TRBV7-9 and J usage is TRBJ2-5, with D possibly matching TRBD1 (5 bases). Per the germline V gene, CDR1 is SEHNR and CDR2 is FQNEAQ (reference sequence). The CDR3 has 14 amino acids. V dropped 1 base and J dropped 5 bases, with 11 bases sitting between them. CDR3 loop: CASSLDRLLETQYF. The CDR3 DNA reads as TGTGCCAGCAGCTTAGACAGGCTGCTGGAGACCCAGTACTTC.

The V call is TRBV7-6, the J call TRBJ2-1, with 12 nucleotides matching TRBD2. The CDR3 has 14 amino acids. Germline V lookup: CDR1 SGHVS, CDR2 FNYEAQ. The ends lost 5 bases at V and 9 bases at J; junction bases unmatched: 5. The CDR3 coding sequence is TGTGCCAGCAGCCCGACTAGCGGGAGTGGTGAGCAGTTCTTC. Translation: CASSPTSGSGEQFF.

This rearrangement joins TRBV5-5 to TRBJ2-7; D may be TRBD2 (6 bases). The CDR3 totals 13 residues. Germline CDR1 reads SGHKS; CDR2 reads YYEKEE (reference sequence). V was cut by 0 bases and J by 7 bases, with 11 bases left in between. CDR3 in DNA: TGTGCCAGCAGCTTGGGGCTTGCGGGGGAGCAGTACTTC. It encodes CASSLGLAGEQYF.

The chain links TRBV21-1 to TRBJ2-1; the table's D call of TRBD2 was not tested on the DNA. TRBV21-1 is given as a pseudogene. The CDR3 consists of 17 residues. The CDR3 spells CASKGLAGGPLKNEQFF. CDR3 sequence (DNA): TGTGCCAGCAAAGGGCTAGCGGGAGGGCCTTTAAAAAATGAGCAGTTCTTC.

The chain combines TRBV7-2 with TRBJ2-3; no firm D call. CDR3 length: 14 amino acids. The V gene lost 1 base and the J gene lost 1 base, with 6 bases spanning the gap. CDR1 and CDR2 from the germline V gene are SGHTA and FQGNSA. CDR3 residues: CASSLVSRTDTQYF. CDR3 nucleotide sequence: TGTGCCAGCAGCTTAGTTAGCCGCACAGATACGCAGTATTTT.

The chain links TRBV12-3 or TRBV12-4 to TRBJ1-3, with D possibly matching TRBD1 (5 bases). V lost 6 bases and J 8 bases, leaving 11 bases between the germline ends. This CDR3 spans 12 amino acids. CDR3 loop: CASSFGGDTIYF. CDR3 sequence (DNA): TGTGCCAGCAGCTTCGGGGGGGACACCATATATTTT.

The rearrangement joins TRBV20-1 to TRBJ2-1; 7 nucleotides agree with TRBD2. V lost 3 bases and J lost 4; bases outside the gene matches: 6. CDR3 length: 14 amino acids. CDR1 and CDR2 from the germline V gene are DFQATT and SNEGSKA (reference sequence). The chain's CDR3 is CSASNLAAYNEQFF. CDR3 coding DNA: TGCAGTGCTAGTAATCTAGCGGCTTACAATGAGCAGTTCTTC.

This clone was seen only once. This chain joins TRBV7-9 and TRBJ1-2, with unresolved D. This CDR3 has 13 amino acids. The V gene's germline CDR1 is SEHNR and CDR2 FQNEAQ (reference sequence). V was pared by 1 base and J by 8 bases, with 11 bases between. The CDR3 reads CASSLDGSWGYTF. The CDR3 DNA is TGTGCCAGCAGCTTAGACGGGTCGTGGGGCTACACCTTC.

The chain combines TRBV7-2 with TRBJ1-6; the match to TRBD1 covers 7 bases. Germline V gives CDR1 SGHTA, CDR2 FQGNSA. The V and J ends lost 5 bases and 7 bases, in that order; junction bases with no gene match: 8. The CDR3 length is 15 residues. The CDR3 loop reads CASSPQGQLNSPLHF. CDR3 DNA sequence: TGTGCCAGCAGCCCACAGGGACAGCTAAATTCACCCCTCCACTTT.

The chain uses TRBV7-9 and TRBJ1-1, with D uncertain. The CDR3 is 13 amino acids. Germline CDR1 is SEHNR and CDR2 is FQNEAQ (reference sequence). With 2 bases removed from V and 0 bases from J, the gap between germline ends came to 4 bases. The CDR3 sequence is CASSLLVNTEAFF. For the CDR3, the DNA is TGTGCCAGCAGCTTATTGGTGAACACTGAAGCTTTCTTT.

The rearrangement uses TRBV9 and TRBJ2-7; D gene unclear. Trimming pared 1 base from V and 2 bases from J, leaving 13 bases between. Per the germline V gene, CDR1 is SGDLS and CDR2 is YYNGEE. The CDR3 spans 15 residues. CDR3 coding DNA: TGTGCCAGCAGCGTACACGAGAATACGGCCTACGAGCAGTACTTC. Amino acids: CASSVHENTAYEQYF.

This clone was observed a few times. The J gene is TRBJ1-5, the V gene TRBV19; TRBD1 might be the D (5 bases). Germline CDR1 and CDR2: LNHDA and SQIVND (reference sequence). The CDR3 has 15 amino acids. Trimming left V 7 bases short and J 0 bases short, with 13 bases between. CDR3 coding DNA: TGTGCCAGTACTCCGGGACCAAATAGCAATCAGCCCCAGCATTTT. It codes for CASTPGPNSNQPQHF.

The rearrangement joins TRBV19 to TRBJ1-5; 8 nucleotides agree with TRBD1. Germline V gene data show CDR1 as LNHDA and CDR2 as SQIVND (reference sequence). CDR3 size: 14 residues. With 10 bases clipped from V and 4 bases from J, the junction kept 9 bases outside the gene matches. CDR3 region: CATSPGQANQPQHF. DNA of the CDR3: TGTGCCACCAGTCCGGGACAGGCTAATCAGCCCCAGCATTTT. Full variable domain (remainder filled in from reference TRBV19 and TRBJ1-5): DGGITQSPKYLFRKEGQNVTLSCEQNLNHDAMYWYRQDPGQGLRLIYYSQIVNDFQKGDIAEGYSVSREKKESFPLTVTSAQKNPTAFYLCATSPGQANQPQHFGDGTRLSIL.

This clone was detected only a few times. V gene TRBV4-3 combines with J gene TRBJ2-2, with TRBD1 as a possible D gene (7 bases). The CDR3 extends over 15 amino acids. Germline V lookup: CDR1 LGHNA, CDR2 YSLEER. Trimming shortened V by 1 base and J by 5 bases, and 11 bases separated the two germline ends. DNA of the CDR3: TGCGCCAGCAGCCAAGCACAGGGGAGGACCGGGGAGCTGTTTTTT. Protein: CASSQAQGRTGELFF.

The rearrangement links TRBV25-1 to TRBJ1-2; TRBD1 is a possible D gene (5 bases). CDR1 is MGHDK, CDR2 SYGVNS, per germline. This CDR3 region has 14 residues. With 3 bases removed from V and 8 bases from J, the gap between germline ends came to 16 bases. The CDR3 DNA sequence: TGTGCCAGCAGTGAGATGTATGGCAGGGAGGGCTACACCTTC. This encodes CASSEMYGREGYTF.

The rearrangement uses TRBV27 and TRBJ1-2; 8 bases agree with TRBD1. The V segment lost 3 bases and the J segment 8 bases; nucleotides outside the gene matches: 5. CDR1 and CDR2 (germline): MNHEY, SMNVEV (reference sequence). The CDR3 runs 13 residues. This CDR3 reads CASSLTGDGGYTF. CDR3 coding DNA: TGTGCCAGCAGTTTGACAGGGGATGGAGGCTACACCTTC.

In DNA, the CDR3 is TGTGCCAGCAGCTTGAGGGCCGGGAGAAGCGTAGACACCATATATTTT. The encoded protein is CASSLRAGRSVDTIYF. The rearrangement links TRBV28 to TRBJ1-3; the D is unclear. With 6 bases removed from V and 8 bases from J, the gap between germline ends came to 23 bases. Germline lookup yields CDR1 MDHEN and CDR2 SYDVKM. There are 16 residues in the CDR3.

The chain carries TRBV10-2 and TRBJ2-2; TRBD2 agrees at 12 bases. Trimming removed 7 bases from V and 7 bases from J; junction bases left unmatched: 7. The CDR3 contains 15 residues. CDR1 and CDR2 (germline): WSHSY, SAAADI. Written as DNA, the CDR3 is TGCGCCAGCACCCCCACTAGCGGGGGGAGCGGGGAGCTGTTTTTT. Protein: CASTPTSGGSGELFF.

The chain joins TRBV5-8 to TRBJ2-2; possibly TRBD2 for D (6 bases). CDR1 SGHTS and CDR2 YDEGEE come from the germline V gene. V dropped 3 bases and J dropped 4 bases, with 13 bases sitting between them. This CDR3 region has 15 residues. For the CDR3, the DNA is TGTGCCAGCAGCTCCGGGACTTTTCTCACCGGGGAGCTGTTTTTT. Translation gives CASSSGTFLTGELFF.

This chain uses TRBV6-6 with TRBJ2-4, with 7 nucleotides matching TRBD2. V gave up 2 bases and J gave up 12 bases; unmatched junction bases: 7. The CDR3 covers 13 residues. CDR1 and CDR2 (germline): MNHNY, SVGAGI (reference sequence). CDR3 DNA sequence: TGTGCCAGCAGTTACCAATCCGGGGGGTCTCAGTACTTC. Amino acid sequence: CASSYQSGGSQYF.

This clone came up once. This rearrangement joins TRBV3-1 (or the pseudogene TRBV3-2) to TRBJ2-7; D gene uncertain. Germline V CDR1 and CDR2: LGHDT, YNNKEL (reference sequence). This CDR3 has 14 amino acids. V dropped 1 base and J dropped 6 bases, with 13 bases sitting between them. The CDR3, as DNA: TGTGCCAGCAGCCAAGGAGGCGTTACGGGCGAGCAGTACTTC. Translated, it gives CASSQGGVTGEQYF.

The chain has TRBV19 and TRBJ2-1; unclear D gene. Germline CDR1 and CDR2: LNHDA and SQIVND (reference sequence). The CDR3 extends over 13 amino acids. V lost 3 bases and J 6 bases, leaving 9 bases between the germline ends. CDR3 sequence reads: CASSIQRINEQFF. The CDR3 region has the DNA TGTGCCAGTAGTATTCAGAGAATCAATGAGCAGTTCTTC. The full variable domain, in which reference TRBV19 and TRBJ2-1 provide the parts outside the CDR3, is DGGITQSPKYLFRKEGQNVTLSCEQNLNHDAMYWYRQDPGQGLRLIYYSQIVNDFQKGDIAEGYSVSREKKESFPLTVTSAQKNPTAFYLCASSIQRINEQFFGPGTRLTVL.

This chain connects TRBV7-2 to TRBJ1-6; D ambiguous. The CDR3 consists of 12 residues. Germline V gene data show CDR1 as SGHTA and CDR2 as FQGNSA. V dropped 7 bases and J dropped 11 bases, with 12 bases sitting between them. The CDR3 nucleotides read TGTGCCAGCACCTCGAACGAGGCACCCCTCCACTTT. The encoded protein is CASTSNEAPLHF.